A selection of T cell receptor beta chains follows, all from one sample in a study of vaccination effects on CD4 cells after COVID-19. Produced via immunoSEQ multiplex PCR; TCRdb's table is partial and in-frame only. The sample carries around 66,000 clones, around 74% recorded once. Their specific antigens are unknown. Material: CD4+ T cells from PBMCs cultured without peptide, obtained after COVID-19 vaccination. Receptor source: a human donor who received a COVID-19 vaccine. CDR3s include the opening cysteine and the closing phenylalanine or tryptophan. D genes are given only for firm matches. For some rows the clone size is stated as once, few or many, or as a class when expanded; others skip it.

J,D,V,size,CDR3,DNA
TRBJ1-2,NA,TRBV6-5,few,CASRRGGDDYGYTF,TGTGCCAGCAGAAGGGGGGGGGACGACTATGGCTACACCTTC
TRBJ1-1,TRBD1,TRBV18,NA,CASSLHQPGQGYTEAFF,TGTGCCAGCTCACTTCATCAACCGGGACAGGGGTACACTGAAGCTTTCTTT
TRBJ2-5,TRBD2,TRBV28,NA,CASSLTSGGQETQYF,TGTGCCAGCAGTTTGACTAGCGGGGGACAAGAGACCCAGTACTTC
TRBJ1-2,NA,TRBV9,few,CASSVNGYGYTF,TGTGCCAGCAGCGTGAACGGCTATGGCTACACCTTC
TRBJ1-2,NA,TRBV19,NA,CASSNLLLNYGYTF,TGTGCCAGTAGTAATCTGCTTCTTAACTATGGCTACACCTTC
TRBJ1-3,NA,TRBV7-2,NA,CASSYTRRTGNTIYF,TGTGCCAGCAGCTATACTAGGAGGACTGGAAACACCATATATTTT
TRBJ2-3,TRBD1,TRBV28,NA,CASSPGAGGADTQYF,TGTGCCAGCAGTCCCGGAGCAGGGGGCGCAGATACGCAGTATTTT
TRBJ2-5,NA,TRBV12-3/TRBV12-4,NA,CASSLGNRETQYF,TGTGCCAGCAGTTTAGGGAACAGAGAGACCCAGTACTTC
TRBJ1-5,NA,TRBV28,few,CASSSPQGGNQPQHF,TGTGCCAGCAGTTCCCCTCAAGGCGGCAATCAGCCCCAGCATTTT
TRBJ2-3,NA,TRBV18,NA,CASSTIRSDTQYF,TGTGCCAGCTCAACGATACGATCAGATACGCAGTATTTT
TRBJ1-1,NA,TRBV28,once,CASSRPWNTEAFF,TGTGCCAGCAGCCGCCCTTGGAACACTGAAGCTTTCTTT
TRBJ1-5,NA,TRBV30,NA,CAWDSGENQPQHF,TGTGCCTGGGACTCAGGGGAAAATCAGCCCCAGCATTTT
TRBJ1-1,NA,TRBV5-1,NA,CASSYGTRNTEAFF,TGCGCCAGCAGCTATGGGACGAGGAACACTGAAGCTTTCTTT
TRBJ1-4,NA,TRBV5-1,NA,CASSLQGGREKLFF,TGCGCCAGCAGCTTACAGGGAGGAAGGGAAAAACTGTTTTTT
TRBJ2-5,NA,TRBV18,NA,CASSPSSQETQYF,TGTGCCAGCTCACCCTCCAGTCAAGAGACCCAGTACTTC
TRBJ2-5,TRBD1,TRBV19,NA,CASRPQGAKETQYF,TGTGCCAGTAGACCCCAGGGGGCCAAAGAGACCCAGTACTTC
TRBJ1-2,NA,TRBV10-2,NA,CASSTGFYGYTF,TGCGCCAGCAGCACAGGATTCTATGGCTACACCTTC
TRBJ2-5,TRBD2,TRBV5-4,NA,CASSRGGTSGGHGFIGTQYF,TGTGCCAGCAGCCGCGGAGGGACTAGCGGGGGGCACGGATTTATTGGGACCCAGTACTTC
TRBJ2-3,NA,TRBV24-1,NA,CATSDFSAPKGTDTQYF,TGTGCCACCAGTGATTTTTCTGCCCCAAAGGGTACAGATACGCAGTATTTT
TRBJ2-6,NA,TRBV5-1,NA,CASSSIQGAGANVLTF,TGCGCCAGCAGCAGCATACAGGGAGCTGGGGCCAACGTCCTGACTTTC
TRBJ1-2,NA,TRBV6-5,NA,CASSYSTNVNYGYTF,TGTGCCAGCAGTTACAGCACGAACGTAAACTATGGCTACACCTTC
TRBJ1-4,NA,TRBV15,NA,CATSRGEGRKLFF,TGTGCCACCAGCAGAGGAGAAGGGAGAAAACTGTTTTTT
TRBJ1-1,NA,TRBV30,once,CAWSVPGREAFF,TGTGCCTGGAGTGTACCCGGACGGGAAGCTTTCTTT
TRBJ1-1,NA,TRBV18,NA,CASSLKPGQLYTEAFF,TGTGCCAGCTCACTCAAACCGGGACAACTTTACACTGAAGCTTTCTTT
TRBJ2-3,NA,TRBV6-5,once,CASRRPGDTQYF,TGTGCCAGCAGGAGGCCGGGGGATACGCAGTATTTT
TRBJ2-5,TRBD2,TRBV18,NA,CASSPPLAGGQETQYF,TGTGCCAGCTCACCACCACTAGCGGGGGGACAAGAGACCCAGTACTTC
TRBJ2-2,TRBD1,TRBV18,NA,CASSAGQGANTGELFF,TGTGCCAGCTCAGCAGGACAGGGAGCGAACACCGGGGAGCTGTTTTTT
TRBJ1-3,TRBD1,TRBV9,NA,CASSGIDRAAGNTIYF,TGTGCCAGCAGCGGAATCGACAGGGCCGCTGGAAACACCATATATTTT
TRBJ2-5,TRBD2,TRBV2,NA,CASSERAGGETQYF,TGTGCCAGCAGTGAACGAGCGGGGGGAGAGACCCAGTACTTC
TRBJ1-5,NA,TRBV27,NA,CASRSGYSNQPQHF,TGTGCCAGCAGATCCGGATATAGCAATCAGCCCCAGCATTTT
TRBJ1-3,NA,TRBV15,NA,CATSRDSGGDTIYF,TGTGCCACCAGCAGAGATTCGGGGGGAGACACCATATATTTT
TRBJ2-2,NA,TRBV19,NA,CASSITGNTGELFF,TGTGCCAGTAGTATTACAGGGAACACCGGGGAGCTGTTTTTT
TRBJ1-2,NA,TRBV10-1,NA,CASSVTLGNGYTF,TGCGCCAGCAGTGTAACCCTTGGGAATGGCTACACCTTC
TRBJ1-1,TRBD1,TRBV29-1,NA,CSVGGQGYTEAFF,TGCAGCGTCGGGGGACAGGGATACACTGAAGCTTTCTTT
TRBJ1-4,NA,TRBV7-9,NA,CASQEINEKLFF,TGTGCCAGCCAGGAGATAAATGAAAAACTGTTTTTT
TRBJ2-3,NA,TRBV6-2/TRBV6-3,once,CASSSYSGSTDTQYF,TGTGCCAGCAGTTCTTACAGTGGTAGCACAGATACGCAGTATTTT
TRBJ1-2,NA,TRBV5-1,NA,CASSLGGGRAYGYTF,TGCGCCAGCAGCTTGGGGGGGGGACGGGCCTACGGCTACACCTTC
TRBJ1-1,NA,TRBV6-4,NA,CASSDSGVGTEAFF,TGTGCCAGCAGTGACTCTGGTGTGGGCACTGAAGCTTTCTTT
TRBJ1-3,NA,TRBV10-2,few,CASSESGSPGSGNTIYF,TGCGCCAGCAGTGAGTCGGGCAGCCCAGGCTCCGGAAACACCATATATTTT
TRBJ1-2,NA,TRBV6-5,NA,CASSYSSDANYGYTF,TGTGCCAGCAGTTACTCGAGTGATGCTAACTATGGCTACACCTTC
TRBJ2-3,NA,TRBV5-1,NA,CASSSRYREWGTDTQYF,TGCGCCAGCAGCTCGAGGTACAGGGAGTGGGGCACAGATACGCAGTATTTT
TRBJ1-5,TRBD1,TRBV19,few,CASSTTGGSASGNQPQHF,TGTGCCAGTAGTACCACAGGGGGCTCTGCTTCGGGCAATCAGCCCCAGCATTTT
TRBJ1-1,NA,TRBV10-2,NA,CASQDPRTEAFF,TGCGCCAGTCAAGACCCCAGGACTGAAGCTTTCTTT
TRBJ2-3,NA,TRBV29-1,NA,CSVAQGADTQYF,TGCAGCGTTGCGCAGGGTGCGGATACGCAGTATTTT
TRBJ1-2,NA,TRBV4-1,NA,CASSQGPVNYGYTF,TGCGCCAGCAGCCAAGGGCCAGTAAACTATGGCTACACCTTC
TRBJ2-5,TRBD2,TRBV10-3,NA,CAISESKASGSQETQYF,TGTGCCATCAGTGAGTCGAAAGCTAGCGGGTCACAAGAGACCCAGTACTTC
TRBJ2-2,TRBD1,TRBV5-1,NA,CASSRSGTGQNTGELFF,TGCGCCAGCAGCAGATCCGGGACAGGGCAGAACACCGGGGAGCTGTTTTTT